These 10 T cell receptor beta chains were sequenced from one sample in a study of blood T cell repertoires in COVID-19. Method: immunoSEQ multiplex PCR; TCRdb's copy keeps in-frame clones and lacks some. The top ten hold roughly a tenth of the sample, which has just over 250,000 clones, roughly 88% seen once. Sequenced input: peripheral blood. Every receptor here comes from a woman in her seventies with COVID-19, enrolled during active disease.

The chain employs TRBV4-3 and TRBJ2-7; TRBD2 matches 11 bases. V was clipped by 3 bases and J by 0 bases; unmatched bases: 4. Germline CDR1 and CDR2: LGHNA and YSLEER. The CDR3 sequence is 16 residues long. CDR3 residues: CASSHTGTSGSYEQYF. CDR3 DNA: TGCGCCAGCAGCCATACCGGGACTAGCGGCTCCTACGAGCAGTACTTC.

This rearrangement joins TRBV3-1 (or the pseudogene TRBV3-2) to TRBJ2-7, with D perhaps TRBD2 (6 bases). Looked up from germline, CDR1 is LGHDT and CDR2 is YNNKEL (reference sequence). The CDR3 is 14 residues long. V was trimmed by 1 base and J by 7 bases, leaving 14 bases between them. The chain's CDR3 is CASSQGRGIGEQYF. CDR3 bases: TGTGCCAGCAGCCAAGGACGGGGGATTGGGGAGCAGTACTTC.

Only one count was recorded for this clone. One end of the junction does not line up with germline, which may come from a read error. CDR3 coding DNA: TGTGCCGGGAGCCGGACAGGGAATATTTACGAGCAGTACTTC. Translating gives CAGSRTGNIYEQYF. V is TRBV30 and J is TRBJ2-7; 8 bases map to TRBD1. CDR1 GTSNPN and CDR2 SVGIG come from the germline V gene (reference sequence). This CDR3 has 14 residues.

The chain has TRBV4-3 and TRBJ2-7; 11 positions match TRBD2. Germline values: CDR1 LGHNA, CDR2 YSLEER. This CDR3 contains 18 residues. V lost 2 bases, J lost 3 bases, and 12 bases stayed unmatched. The CDR3 here is CASSQLAITSGSYYEQYF. CDR3 sequence (DNA): TGCGCCAGCAGCCAACTCGCTATCACTAGCGGGAGTTACTACGAGCAGTACTTC.

This clone was seen a single time. CDR3 nucleotide sequence: TGTGCCAGCACCGGACTAGCGGGAGGCTTTCCCTCCTACAATGAGCAGTTCTTC. Translated, it gives CASTGLAGGFPSYNEQFF. The rearrangement joins TRBV27 to TRBJ2-1; 14 bases agree with TRBD2. The trim removed 7 bases at V and 0 bases at J, leaving 8 bases unmatched. Germline assignment: CDR1 MNHEY and CDR2 SMNVEV (reference sequence). This CDR3 has 18 amino acids.

The chain recombines TRBV5-1 with TRBJ2-1, with a possible D match to TRBD2 (5 bases). The CDR3 length is 17 residues. V gave up 4 bases and J gave up 9 bases, with 26 bases separating them. Germline loops: CDR1 SGHRS, CDR2 YFSETQ. The CDR3 DNA sequence: TGCGCCAGCAGCGTGGGCGGGCCAAAAACTTATAACACTGAGCAGTTCTTC. Residues: CASSVGGPKTYNTEQFF.

The chain employs TRBV10-1 and TRBJ1-1; 8 bases line up with TRBD1. The CDR3 is 15 amino acids. V was clipped by 10 bases and J by 2 bases; unmatched bases: 12. Per the germline V gene, CDR1 is WNHNN and CDR2 is SYGVQD (reference sequence). The CDR3 DNA reads TGCGCCAAGTCCGGGACAGGCTTTCCTAACACTGAAGCTTTCTTT. Amino acids: CAKSGTGFPNTEAFF.

In its sample, this clone was seen a few times. The gene calls are TRBV6-2 or TRBV6-3 and TRBJ2-5, with a tentative D call TRBD2 (6 bases). CDR1 and CDR2 from the germline V gene are MNHEY and SVGEGT. Trimming took 0 bases from V and 1 from J, leaving 15 bases between them. The CDR3 is 17 amino acids. The DNA for the CDR3 is TGTGCCAGCAGTTACTCGATCCGGGCGGGATCCCAAGAGACCCAGTACTTC. Protein sequence: CASSYSIRAGSQETQYF.

The rearrangement links TRBV7-3 to TRBJ2-1; 7 bases align to TRBD1. From germline, CDR1 is SGHTA and CDR2 FQGTGA. The CDR3 runs to 14 residues. Trimming cost V 0 bases and J 6 bases; bases outside gene matches: 2. The CDR3 bases are TGTGCCAGCAGCTTAACTCGGGACAGCAATGAGCAGTTCTTC. Protein sequence: CASSLTRDSNEQFF.

The CDR3 DNA sequence: TGTGCCAGCAGTTATAGCCAGATCACAGATACGCAGTATTTT. Its translation: CASSYSQITDTQYF. The rearrangement uses TRBV6-2 or TRBV6-3 and TRBJ2-3; no clear D. CDR1 MNHEY and CDR2 SVGEGT come from the germline V gene. This CDR3 spans 14 amino acids. Trimming removed 3 bases from V and 2 bases from J, with 9 bases in between.